The rows below give T cell receptor beta chains drawn from one sample of a study of cytomegalovirus exposure and HLA in healthy donors. Data came from immunoSEQ multiplex PCR; TCRdb stores just in-frame clones and leaves some out. The sample shows about 130,000 clones, approximately 68% of them seen only once. The specimen sequenced was PBMCs. The receptors were gathered from a man aged 25 to 45 in good health and CMV-seropositive. Both conserved end residues are part of each CDR3. A D gene is named only where the DNA matches it firmly. Some rows have no size entry. The others give once, few or many, or a class for an expanded clone.

clone_size j_call d_call v_call cdr3_aa cdr3_nt
NA TRBJ1-1 NA TRBV5-6 CASSSRGEGYMNTEAFF TGTGCCAGCAGCTCTCGCGGGGAGGGTTACATGAACACTGAAGCTTTCTTT
NA TRBJ2-7 NA TRBV4-1 CASSQDSHSGYEQYF TGCGCCAGCAGCCAAGATTCTCACAGTGGTTACGAGCAGTACTTC
few TRBJ1-1 NA TRBV5-1 CASSLEAGWAEAFF TGCGCCAGCAGCTTGGAGGCAGGGTGGGCTGAAGCTTTCTTT
NA TRBJ2-5 TRBD1 TRBV18 CASSPMGQREETQYF TGTGCCAGCTCACCGATGGGACAGAGAGAGGAGACCCAGTACTTC
few TRBJ2-1 TRBD2 TRBV6-5 CASSYVAGVPNEQFF TGTGCCAGCAGTTACGTAGCGGGAGTCCCCAATGAGCAGTTCTTC
NA TRBJ2-2 NA TRBV5-1 CASSLPGNTGELFF TGCGCCAGCAGCTTGCCGGGGAACACCGGGGAGCTGTTTTTT
NA TRBJ2-3 TRBD1 TRBV5-6 CASSSADRGPDTQYF TGTGCCAGCAGCTCGGCCGACAGGGGGCCGGATACGCAGTATTTT
NA TRBJ1-2 NA TRBV29-1 CSVEGLGQFYGYTF TGCAGCGTTGAAGGCCTGGGGCAGTTCTATGGCTACACCTTC
NA TRBJ2-7 NA TRBV13 CASSLRGYEQYF TGTGCCAGCAGCTTGAGGGGGTACGAGCAGTACTTC
NA TRBJ2-7 NA TRBV7-6 CASSLGPGSYEQYF TGTGCCAGCAGCTTAGGGCCAGGGTCGTACGAGCAGTACTTC
NA TRBJ2-1 TRBD2 TRBV2 CASTPPGTRGKDNEQFF TGTGCCAGCACTCCACCCGGGACTAGAGGGAAGGACAATGAGCAGTTCTTC
NA TRBJ1-2 NA TRBV12-5 CASGFGQGGGYTF TGTGCTAGTGGTTTCGGGCAGGGAGGCGGCTACACCTTC
NA TRBJ1-1 TRBD1 TRBV29-1 CSAHRGLNTEAFF TGCAGCGCCCACAGGGGGCTGAACACTGAAGCTTTCTTT